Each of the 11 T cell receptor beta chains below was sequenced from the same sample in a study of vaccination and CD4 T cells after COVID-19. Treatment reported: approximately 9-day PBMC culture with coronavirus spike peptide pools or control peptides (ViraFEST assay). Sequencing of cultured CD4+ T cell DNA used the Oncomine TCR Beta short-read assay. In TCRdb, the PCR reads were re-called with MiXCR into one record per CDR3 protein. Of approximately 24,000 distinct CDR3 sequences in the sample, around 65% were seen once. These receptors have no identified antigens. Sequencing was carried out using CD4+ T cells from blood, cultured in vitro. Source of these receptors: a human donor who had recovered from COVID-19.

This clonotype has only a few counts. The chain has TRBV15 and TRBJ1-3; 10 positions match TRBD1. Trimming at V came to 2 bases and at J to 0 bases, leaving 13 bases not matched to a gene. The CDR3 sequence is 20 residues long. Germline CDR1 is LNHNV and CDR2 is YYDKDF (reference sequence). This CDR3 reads CATSRRPGQGPGPSGNTIYF. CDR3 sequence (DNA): TGTGCCACCAGCAGACGGCCGGGACAGGGGCCCGGACCCTCTGGAAACACCATATATTTT.

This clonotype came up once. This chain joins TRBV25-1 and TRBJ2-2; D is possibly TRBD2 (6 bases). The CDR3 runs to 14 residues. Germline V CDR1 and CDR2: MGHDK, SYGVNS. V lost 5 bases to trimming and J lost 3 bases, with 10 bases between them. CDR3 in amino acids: CASSRDFHTGELFF. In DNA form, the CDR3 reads TGTGCCAGCAGTCGGGACTTCCACACCGGGGAGCTGTTTTTT.

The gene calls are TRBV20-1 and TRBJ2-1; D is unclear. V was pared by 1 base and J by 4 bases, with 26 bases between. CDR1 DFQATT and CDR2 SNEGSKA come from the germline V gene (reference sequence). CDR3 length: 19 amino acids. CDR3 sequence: CSARVRSIHENVYYNEQFF. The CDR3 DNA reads TGCAGTGCTAGAGTTCGGTCTATCCACGAAAACGTTTATTACAATGAGCAGTTCTTC.

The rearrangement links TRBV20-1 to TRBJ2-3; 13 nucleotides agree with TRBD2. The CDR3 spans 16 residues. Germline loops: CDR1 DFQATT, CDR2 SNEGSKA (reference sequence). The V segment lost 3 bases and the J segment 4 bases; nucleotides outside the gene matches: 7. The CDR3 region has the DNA TGCAGTGCTAGCGGGACTAGCGGGACCTATGCAGATACGCAGTATTTT. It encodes CSASGTSGTYADTQYF.

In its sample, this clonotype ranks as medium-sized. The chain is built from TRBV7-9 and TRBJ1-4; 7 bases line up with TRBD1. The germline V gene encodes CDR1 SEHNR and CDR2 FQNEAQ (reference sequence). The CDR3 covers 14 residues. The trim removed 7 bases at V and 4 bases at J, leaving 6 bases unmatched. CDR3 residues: CASTRQGGNEKLFF. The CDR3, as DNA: TGTGCCAGCACCCGGCAGGGGGGTAATGAAAAACTGTTTTTT.

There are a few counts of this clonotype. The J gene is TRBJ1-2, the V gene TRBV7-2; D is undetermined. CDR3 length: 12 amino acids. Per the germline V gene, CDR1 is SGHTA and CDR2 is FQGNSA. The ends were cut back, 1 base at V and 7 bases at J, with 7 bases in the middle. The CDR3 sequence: CASSLVGFGYTF. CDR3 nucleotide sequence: TGTGCCAGCAGCTTAGTGGGGTTTGGCTACACCTTC.

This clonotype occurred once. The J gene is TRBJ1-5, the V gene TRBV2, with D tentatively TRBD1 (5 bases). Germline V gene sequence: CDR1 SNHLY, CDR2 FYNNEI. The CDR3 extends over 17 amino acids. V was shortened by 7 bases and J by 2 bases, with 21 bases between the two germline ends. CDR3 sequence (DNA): TGTGCCAGCACCCGATTGGGGGGAAACATAGGCAATCAGCCCCAGCATTTT. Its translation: CASTRLGGNIGNQPQHF.

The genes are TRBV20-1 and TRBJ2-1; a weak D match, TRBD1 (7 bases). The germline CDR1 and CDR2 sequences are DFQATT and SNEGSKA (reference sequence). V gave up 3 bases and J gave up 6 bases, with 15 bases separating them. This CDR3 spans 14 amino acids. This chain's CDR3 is CSASSPQGGNEQFF. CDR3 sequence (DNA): TGCAGTGCTAGTTCCCCGCAGGGGGGCAATGAGCAGTTCTTC.

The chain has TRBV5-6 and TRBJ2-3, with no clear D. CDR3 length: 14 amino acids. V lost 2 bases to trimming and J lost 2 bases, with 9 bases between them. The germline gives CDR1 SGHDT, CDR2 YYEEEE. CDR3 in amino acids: CASSLGMDTDTQYF. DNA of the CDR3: TGTGCCAGCAGCTTAGGGATGGACACAGATACGCAGTATTTT.

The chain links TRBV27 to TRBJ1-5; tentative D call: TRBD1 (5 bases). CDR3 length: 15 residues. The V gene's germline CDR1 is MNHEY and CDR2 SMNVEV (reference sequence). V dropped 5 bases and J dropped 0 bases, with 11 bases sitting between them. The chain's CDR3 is CASSAGTASNQPQHF. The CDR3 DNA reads TGTGCCAGCAGTGCAGGGACGGCTAGCAATCAGCCCCAGCATTTT.

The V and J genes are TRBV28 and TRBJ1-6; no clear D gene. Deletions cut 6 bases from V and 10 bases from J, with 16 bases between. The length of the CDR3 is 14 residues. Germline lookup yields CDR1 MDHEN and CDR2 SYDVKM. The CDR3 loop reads CASSRGGVGSPLHF. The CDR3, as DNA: TGTGCCAGCAGCCGCGGCGGTGTAGGATCACCCCTCCACTTT.